This T cell receptor beta chain was captured in a study of blood T cell repertoires in COVID-19. The CDR3 loop spans 16 amino acids. V dropped 6 bases and J dropped 4; count of bases not matched to a gene: 6. Germline lookup yields CDR1 LNHDA and CDR2 SQIVND (reference sequence). This table comes from immunoSEQ multiplex PCR, and its TCRdb copy is limited to in-frame clones, with some not included. This table holds approximately 180,000 clones, 70% to 90% found once. The sequenced material came from peripheral blood. The chain recombines TRBV19 with TRBJ2-6; 10 positions agree with TRBD1. This receptor was obtained from a man in his 60s with active or convalescent COVID-19. CDR3 region: CASSRQGARGANVLTF. As DNA, the CDR3 is TGTGCCAGTAGCCGACAGGGGGCGCGGGGGGCCAACGTCCTGACTTTC.